The clone carrying this TCR beta chain was counted a single time. The source of the sample is a study of blood T cell repertoires in COVID-19. On the study more broadly: Collection of acute and convalescent COVID-19 samples took place in the United States, Italy and Spain. Sample material is recorded as cDNA or gDNA derived from T cells, B-cell-depleted T cells, or PBMCs.

Germline lookup yields CDR1 SGDLS and CDR2 YYNGEE. This CDR3 region has 14 residues. The V end was cut by 4 bases, the J end by 0 bases, with 11 bases between. In the authors' methods: The authors estimated nucleated cell counts from reference gene primer amplification. Data came from immunoSEQ multiplex PCR; TCRdb stores just in-frame clones and leaves some out. Clonal size and the V and J genes are those of that table, whereas D and trimming came from the DNA. Of roughly 330,000 clones listed, 80% to 90% were seen once; the top ten hold about 1.2%. The specimen was peripheral blood. The source is a woman aged 45-60 years with acute or convalescent COVID-19. The chain employs TRBV9 and TRBJ2-7, with a weak D call TRBD1 (6 bases). The CDR3 here is CASSSGQTSYEQYF. CDR3 bases: TGTGCCAGCAGCTCCGGACAGACCTCCTACGAGCAGTACTTC.